The present T cell receptor (beta chain) was sequenced within a study of shared clonotypes between healthy human individuals. Turning to the study itself: For every donor, three CD4 naive, three CD4 memory, two CD8 naive and one CD8 memory plates were used. Study-level results: Rarefaction gave evidence that sorted-subset sequencing remained incomplete despite large depth. All-four-donor shared clonotypes had higher generation probabilities than non-shared clonotypes did.

As concerns this clone: Its antigen is not known.

Using immunoSEQ multiplex PCR, the repertoire was profiled, and TCRdb retains in-frame clones only, with some absent. The sample contains approximately 740,000 clones, 74% of which appear only once. Sample: memory CD4+ T cells sorted from blood. Subset specified: CD45RA-negative fraction. This TCR came from a woman under 40 in good health.

The CDR3 here is CASSLGGAGGAGEQYF. The CDR3 DNA reads TGTGCCAGCAGCTTAGGGGGGGCAGGGGGCGCGGGCGAGCAGTACTTC. The chain couples TRBV7-2 to TRBJ2-7, with TRBD1 matching over 8 bases. The CDR3 is made up of 16 amino acids. J was trimmed by 6 bases and V by 1 base; bases with no gene match: 11. From germline, CDR1 is SGHTA and CDR2 FQGNSA.